This TCR beta chain appears in the sequencing data of a study of cytomegalovirus exposure and HLA in healthy donors. Trimming left V 2 bases short and J 0 bases short, with 8 bases between. Germline assignment: CDR1 MDHEN and CDR2 SYDVKM. This CDR3 has 15 residues. Amplification used 60 Vbeta primers and 13 Jbeta primers. Only in-frame clones appear in the TCRdb table, and some are missing; sequencing was by immunoSEQ multiplex PCR. The sample yields fewer than 200,000 clones, 80% to 90% seen once. V is TRBV28 and J is TRBJ1-5; no clear D gene. The source is a woman between 45 and 65 years old in good health and CMV-seronegative. Input material: PBMCs. The CDR3 reads CASSLLRNSNQPQHF. In DNA, the CDR3 is TGTGCCAGCAGTTTACTCAGAAATAGCAATCAGCCCCAGCATTTT.